The 19 T cell receptor beta chains below come from one sample, sequenced in a study of T cell changes during pregnancy in multiple sclerosis. The data were produced by immunoSEQ multiplex PCR, yet TCRdb's version contains in-frame clones alone and is incomplete. The sample shows roughly 93,000 clones, about 91% of them seen only once. The input for sequencing was peripheral blood, taken in the first trimester of pregnancy. These receptors were taken from a female donor in good health, enrolled as a control in a pregnancy study.

This clone has only a few counts. This sequence joins TRBV7-9 and TRBJ1-3, with D possibly TRBD1 on 5 matching bases. The CDR3 has 16 residues. V gave up 4 bases and J gave up 2 bases, with 15 bases separating them. Germline CDR1 and CDR2: SEHNR and FQNEAQ (reference sequence). This CDR3 is CASSSYRIFAGNTIYF. In DNA form, the CDR3 reads TGTGCCAGCAGCTCCTACAGGATTTTCGCTGGAAACACCATATATTTT.

The chain recombines TRBV7-8 with TRBJ2-5; D remains unclear. The CDR3 has 17 residues. Trimming pared 1 base from V and 5 bases from J, leaving 20 bases between. From germline, CDR1 is SGHVS and CDR2 FQNEAQ. The chain's CDR3 is CASSLVGSGSYGETQYF. The DNA of the CDR3 is TGTGCCAGCAGCTTAGTAGGTTCTGGCAGCTACGGGGAGACCCAGTACTTC.

V gene TRBV30 combines with J gene TRBJ1-2; 10 bases fit TRBD1. Looked up from germline, CDR1 is GTSNPN and CDR2 is SVGIG (reference sequence). The trim removed 4 bases at V and 5 bases at J, leaving 10 bases unmatched. The CDR3 has 15 residues. The CDR3 loop reads CAWTRTGGYPYGYTF. CDR3 sequence (DNA): TGTGCCTGGACCCGGACAGGGGGGTATCCTTATGGCTACACCTTC. Variable domain in full (rest from reference TRBV30 and TRBJ1-2): SQTIHQWPATLVQPVGSPLSLECTVEGTSNPNLYWYRQAAGRGLQLLFYSVGIGQISSEVPQNLSASRPQDRQFILSSKKLLLSDSGFYLCAWTRTGGYPYGYTFGSGTRLTVV.

With respect to this clone: The identical CDR3 is also encoded by other nucleotide sequences in the sample. The chain is built from TRBV7-9 and TRBJ1-2; D might be TRBD1 (6 bases). V lost 0 bases, J lost 2 bases, and 7 bases lay in between. The CDR3 is made up of 14 amino acids. The germline V gene has CDR1 SEHNR and CDR2 FQNEAQ (reference sequence). The CDR3 sequence is CASSLADRNYGYTF. In nucleotides, the CDR3 is TGTGCCAGCAGCTTAGCTGACAGGAACTATGGCTACACCTTC. The complete variable domain, with remaining parts taken from reference TRBV7-9 and TRBJ1-2, reads DTGVSQNPRHKITKRGQNVTFRCDPISEHNRLYWYRQTLGQGPEFLTYFQNEAQLEKSRLLSDRFSAERPKGSFSTLEIQRTEQGDSAMYLCASSLADRNYGYTFGSGTRLTVV.

The chain uses TRBV7-2 and TRBJ1-2; D is unclear. The V and J ends lost 6 bases and 7 bases respectively, with 27 bases between them. Looked up from germline, CDR1 is SGHTA and CDR2 is FQGNSA. The CDR3 length is 17 residues. The CDR3 DNA sequence: TGTGCCAGCAGACTAGAGGGAGGGTTTGGGATGAGTGGTGGCTACACCTTC. Its protein product is CASRLEGGFGMSGGYTF.

This sequence joins TRBV6-6 and TRBJ2-5; possible D gene TRBD2, 6 bases. The CDR3 contains 14 residues. V was trimmed by 0 bases and J by 5 bases, leaving 10 bases between them. CDR1 is MNHNY, CDR2 SVGAGI, per germline (reference sequence). The CDR3 nucleotides read TGTGCCAGCAGTTACTCAGGAGGGATGGAGACCCAGTACTTC. Translation gives CASSYSGGMETQYF.

The chain recombines TRBV5-6 with TRBJ1-4; weak D call: TRBD1 (5 bases). CDR3 length: 15 amino acids. V gave up 3 bases and J gave up 7 bases, with 16 bases separating them. Germline V lookup: CDR1 SGHDT, CDR2 YYEEEE. The CDR3 coding sequence is TGTGCCAGCAGCTCCCTGGGGGGGGAGATTGAAAAACTGTTTTTT. Encoded protein: CASSSLGGEIEKLFF.

The rearrangement joins TRBV4-3 to TRBJ2-5; no definite D call. The CDR3 consists of 13 residues. The V end was cut by 4 bases, the J end by 4 bases, with 10 bases between. Germline-derived CDR1 and CDR2 are LGHNA and YSLEER. The CDR3 nucleotides read TGCGCCAGCAGCCTTCGCTTCGGAGAGACCCAGTACTTC. Its protein is CASSLRFGETQYF.

J is TRBJ1-1 and V is TRBV9; D is possibly TRBD1 (5 bases). In germline, CDR1 is SGDLS, CDR2 YYNGEE. The length of the CDR3 is 14 residues. V gave up 5 bases and J gave up 5 bases, with 16 bases separating them. The CDR3 protein is CASSETLRGTEAFF. The CDR3, as DNA: TGTGCCAGCAGTGAAACTCTCCGGGGGACTGAAGCTTTCTTT.

The chain is built from TRBV12-5 and TRBJ2-1, with D tentatively TRBD1 (7 bases). From germline, CDR1 is LGHNT and CDR2 FRNRAP. V gave up 0 bases and J gave up 1 base, with 22 bases separating them. The CDR3 is made up of 20 amino acids. CDR3 amino acids: CASGLVARGVLLESYNEQFF. The CDR3 DNA follows: TGTGCTAGTGGTTTGGTAGCCAGGGGGGTCCTTTTGGAATCCTACAATGAGCAGTTCTTC.

The chain recombines TRBV18 with TRBJ1-3, with TRBD1 as a possible D gene (5 bases). The CDR3 is 16 amino acids. V was pared by 6 bases and J by 3 bases, with 18 bases between. In germline, CDR1 is KGHSH, CDR2 LQKENI. CDR3 nucleotide sequence: TGTGCCAGCTCGACGGGACTCCCATTCGGTGGAAACACCATATATTTT. Amino acids: CASSTGLPFGGNTIYF.

The genes are TRBV19 and TRBJ2-7, with 7 bases matching TRBD1. The V segment lost 3 bases and the J segment 8 bases; nucleotides outside the gene matches: 10. Germline assignment: CDR1 LNHDA and CDR2 SQIVND (reference sequence). This CDR3 spans 14 amino acids. CDR3 bases: TGTGCCAGTAGTATCCTCGACGACAGGGAGAAGCAGTACTTC. Amino acid sequence: CASSILDDREKQYF.

The chain couples TRBV6-5 to TRBJ1-1, with D hard to call. The CDR3 spans 15 residues. Germline V gene data show CDR1 as MNHEY and CDR2 as SVGAGI. Trimming removed 5 bases at V and 11 bases at J, with 24 bases between. CDR3 nucleotide sequence: TGTGCCAGCAGTAGTGCGTCAAAGAATACGAAGTGGGCTTTCTTT. The encoded protein is CASSSASKNTKWAFF.

This clone was detected a few times. The gene calls are TRBV6-6 and TRBJ1-2; 9 bases are shared with TRBD1. This CDR3 has 15 amino acids. V trimming: 6 bases; J trimming: 7 bases; junction bases outside the gene matches: 12. The germline V gene has CDR1 MNHNY and CDR2 SVGAGI (reference sequence). The CDR3 here is CASRVSGQGAFGYTF. The CDR3 DNA reads TGTGCCAGCAGGGTCTCGGGACAGGGAGCGTTTGGCTACACCTTC.

V and J are TRBV6-5 and TRBJ1-1; D unclear. There are 11 residues in the CDR3. Germline V gene sequence: CDR1 MNHEY, CDR2 SVGAGI. The V end was cut by 10 bases, the J end by 0 bases, with 6 bases between. The CDR3 DNA is TGTGCCACACAGTTGAACACTGAAGCTTTCTTT. This gives the protein CATQLNTEAFF.

Only one count was recorded for this clone. V usage is TRBV7-2 and J usage is TRBJ2-5; 11 bases line up with TRBD2. V dropped 8 bases and J dropped 3; count of bases not matched to a gene: 11. Germline V CDR1 and CDR2: SGHTA, FQGNSA. CDR3 length: 16 amino acids. The CDR3 loop reads CASRTSSGGLEETQYF. Written as DNA, the CDR3 is TGTGCCAGCCGAACCTCTAGCGGGGGGTTGGAAGAGACCCAGTACTTC.

J is TRBJ2-2 and V is TRBV11-2; tentatively, D is TRBD2 (5 bases). Germline-derived CDR1 and CDR2 are SGHAT and FQNNGV. The CDR3 covers 13 residues. Trimming cost V 1 base and J 9 bases, with 9 bases left between them. CDR3 amino acids: CASSLAGFRELFF. In DNA form, the CDR3 reads TGTGCCAGCAGCTTAGCGGGATTCCGGGAGCTGTTTTTT.

J is TRBJ1-2 and V is TRBV11-2; 11 bases are shared with TRBD1. The germline gives CDR1 SGHAT, CDR2 FQNNGV. After removal of 2 bases from V and 4 bases from J, the junction contained 9 bases not matched to a gene. The CDR3 length is 17 residues. DNA for the CDR3: TGTGCCAGCAGCTTAACTCCCGGGACAGGGGGAACCTATGGCTACACCTTC. Its protein product is CASSLTPGTGGTYGYTF.

CDR3 DNA sequence: TGCGCCAGCAGCCAAGATGGGCAGATGAACACTGAAGCTTTCTTT. This sequence encodes CASSQDGQMNTEAFF. The chain joins TRBV4-3 to TRBJ1-1; no firm D call. Germline values: CDR1 LGHNA, CDR2 YSLEER. The V end lost 0 bases, the J end lost 0 bases, and 8 bases lay between the germline ends. This CDR3 is 15 amino acids long.